The entry that follows covers one T cell receptor beta chain sequence. Its antigen is unknown. Germline-derived CDR1 and CDR2 are KGHSH and LQKENI. There are 15 residues in the CDR3. Trimming removed 3 bases from V and 5 bases from J; junction bases left unmatched: 6. This entry belongs to a study of T cell responses to AZD1222 COVID-19 vaccine. Regarding the study as a whole: Only five to seven AZD1222 recipients tested seropositive at baseline. Repertoires were collected only later (after the peak T cell response had occurred). An increase in Spike-specific TCR breadth and depth was observed after two AZD1222 doses.

The protocol was immunoSEQ multiplex PCR, while the TCRdb copy is restricted to in-frame clones and leaves out a portion. The sample has over 100,000 clones; roughly 90% are singletons. Sequencing used peripheral blood, obtained 28 days after the second AZD1222 dose. This sequence was found in an adult who received the AZD1222 COVID-19 vaccine. The genes are TRBV18 and TRBJ1-1; 10 bases line up with TRBD1. The DNA for the CDR3 is TGTGCCAGCTCACCGGGACAGGGGTACGGAACTGAAGCTTTCTTT. It is translated as CASSPGQGYGTEAFF.